This T cell receptor (beta chain) was captured in a study of blood T cells in healthy people across ages. Many counts were recorded for this clonotype. The antigen is undetermined. Using a J-beta primer mix together with a sample-barcoded 5' primer, a second PCR was run for about 7 to 12 cycles. TCRdb independently ran MiXCR on the 5' RACE reads; one entry per CDR3 protein. The sample records 1,500,000 or so distinct CDR3 sequences, 40% to 45% being singletons. Broader study findings: Getting older went along with TCR beta diversity per million T cells dropping roughly linearly.

The sequencing input was blood. The source of this sequence is a woman aged 18-29 years in good health.

The DNA of the CDR3 is TGCAGCGTTGAGCGGACTAGCGGGAGTTCTAATGAGCAGTTCTTC. Translation gives CSVERTSGSSNEQFF. The rearrangement joins TRBV29-1 to TRBJ2-1; 13 positions match TRBD2. The CDR3 covers 15 residues. Germline loops: CDR1 SQVTM, CDR2 ANQGSEA. Germline trimming cut 3 bases from V and 7 bases from J; bases unmatched to any gene: 6.